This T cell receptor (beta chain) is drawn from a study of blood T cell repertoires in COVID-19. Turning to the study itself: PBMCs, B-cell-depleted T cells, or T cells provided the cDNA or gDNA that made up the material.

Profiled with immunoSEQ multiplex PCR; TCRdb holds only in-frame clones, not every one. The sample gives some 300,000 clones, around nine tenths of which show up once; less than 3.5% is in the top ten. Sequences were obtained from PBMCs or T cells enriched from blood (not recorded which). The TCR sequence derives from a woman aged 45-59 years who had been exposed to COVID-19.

The CDR3 protein is CASSSGFKGFSTDTQYF. CDR3 DNA sequence: TGTGCCAGCAGTTCGGGGTTTAAGGGTTTTAGCACAGATACGCAGTATTTT. J is TRBJ2-3 and V is TRBV27; tentative D call: TRBD2 (5 bases). This CDR3 spans 17 amino acids. Trimming pared 4 bases from V and 0 bases from J, leaving 17 bases between. Per germline, CDR1 MNHEY and CDR2 SMNVEV (reference sequence).